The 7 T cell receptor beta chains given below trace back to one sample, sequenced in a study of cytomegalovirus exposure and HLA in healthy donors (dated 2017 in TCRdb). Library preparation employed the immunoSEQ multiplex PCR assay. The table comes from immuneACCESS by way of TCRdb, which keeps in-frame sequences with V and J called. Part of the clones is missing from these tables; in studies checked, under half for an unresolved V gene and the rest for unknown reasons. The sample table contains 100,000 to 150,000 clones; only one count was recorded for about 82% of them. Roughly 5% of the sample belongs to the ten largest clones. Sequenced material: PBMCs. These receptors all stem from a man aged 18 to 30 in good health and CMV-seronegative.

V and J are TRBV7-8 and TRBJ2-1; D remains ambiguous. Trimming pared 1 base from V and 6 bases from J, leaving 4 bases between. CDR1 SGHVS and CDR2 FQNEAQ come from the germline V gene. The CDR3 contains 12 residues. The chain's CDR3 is CASSLGANEQFF. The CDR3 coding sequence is TGTGCCAGCAGCTTAGGGGCCAATGAGCAGTTCTTC.

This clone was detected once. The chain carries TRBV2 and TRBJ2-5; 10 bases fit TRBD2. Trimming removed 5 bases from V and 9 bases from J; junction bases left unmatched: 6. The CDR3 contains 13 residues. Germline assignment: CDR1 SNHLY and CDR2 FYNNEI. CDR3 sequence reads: CASSPRLAGAQYF. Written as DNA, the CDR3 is TGTGCCAGCAGTCCTCGACTAGCGGGTGCCCAGTACTTC.

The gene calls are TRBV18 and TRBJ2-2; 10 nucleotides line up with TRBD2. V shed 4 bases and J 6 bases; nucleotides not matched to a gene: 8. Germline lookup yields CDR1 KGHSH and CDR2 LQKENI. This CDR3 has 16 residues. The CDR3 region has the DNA TGTGCCAGCTCACTCTCTAGCGGGAGTGTGGCCGGGGAGCTGTTTTTT. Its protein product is CASSLSSGSVAGELFF.

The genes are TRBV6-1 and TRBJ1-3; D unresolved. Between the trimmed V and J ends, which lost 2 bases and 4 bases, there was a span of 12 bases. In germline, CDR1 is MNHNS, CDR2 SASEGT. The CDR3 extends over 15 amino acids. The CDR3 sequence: CASSESRNPGNTIYF. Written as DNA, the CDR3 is TGTGCCAGCAGTGAATCGAGGAATCCCGGAAACACCATATATTTT.

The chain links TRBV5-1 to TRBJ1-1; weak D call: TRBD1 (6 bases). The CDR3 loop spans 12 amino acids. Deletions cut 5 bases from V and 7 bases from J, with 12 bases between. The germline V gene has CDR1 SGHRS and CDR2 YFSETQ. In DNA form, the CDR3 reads TGCGCCAGCAGACTAGGGGGGGTTGAAGCTTTCTTT. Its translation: CASRLGGVEAFF.

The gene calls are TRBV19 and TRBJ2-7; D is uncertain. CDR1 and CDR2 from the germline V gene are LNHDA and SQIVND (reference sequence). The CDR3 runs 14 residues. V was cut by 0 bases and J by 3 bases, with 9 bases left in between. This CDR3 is CASSIDWQVYEQYF. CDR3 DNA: TGTGCCAGTAGTATAGATTGGCAGGTCTACGAGCAGTACTTC.

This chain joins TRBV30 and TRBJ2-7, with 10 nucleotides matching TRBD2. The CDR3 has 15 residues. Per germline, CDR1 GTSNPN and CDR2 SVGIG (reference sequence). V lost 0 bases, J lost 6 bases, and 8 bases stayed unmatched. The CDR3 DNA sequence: TGTGCCTGGAGTGTACGACCTAGCGGGAGTAGCGAGCAGTACTTC. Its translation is CAWSVRPSGSSEQYF. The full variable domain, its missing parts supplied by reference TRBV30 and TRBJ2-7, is SQTIHQWPATLVQPVGSPLSLECTVEGTSNPNLYWYRQAAGRGLQLLFYSVGIGQISSEVPQNLSASRPQDRQFILSSKKLLLSDSGFYLCAWSVRPSGSSEQYFGPGTRLTVT.